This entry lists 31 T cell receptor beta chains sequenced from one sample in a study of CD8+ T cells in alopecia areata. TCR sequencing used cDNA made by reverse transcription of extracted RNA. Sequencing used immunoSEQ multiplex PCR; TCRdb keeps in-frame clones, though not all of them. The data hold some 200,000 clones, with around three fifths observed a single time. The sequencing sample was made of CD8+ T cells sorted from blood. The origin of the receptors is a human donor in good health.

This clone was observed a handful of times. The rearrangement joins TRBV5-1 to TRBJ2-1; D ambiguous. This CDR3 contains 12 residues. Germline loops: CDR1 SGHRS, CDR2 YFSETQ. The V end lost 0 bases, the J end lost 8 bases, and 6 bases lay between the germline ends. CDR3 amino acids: CASSLAADEQFF. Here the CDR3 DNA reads TGCGCCAGCAGCTTGGCCGCGGATGAGCAGTTCTTC.

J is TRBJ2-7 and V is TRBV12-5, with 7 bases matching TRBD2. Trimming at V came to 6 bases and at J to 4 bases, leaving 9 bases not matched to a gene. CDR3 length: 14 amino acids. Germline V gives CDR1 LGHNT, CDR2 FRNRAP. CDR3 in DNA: TGTGCTAGTGGCGGAAATGGGGGAGGGTACGAGCAGTACTTC. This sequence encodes CASGGNGGGYEQYF.

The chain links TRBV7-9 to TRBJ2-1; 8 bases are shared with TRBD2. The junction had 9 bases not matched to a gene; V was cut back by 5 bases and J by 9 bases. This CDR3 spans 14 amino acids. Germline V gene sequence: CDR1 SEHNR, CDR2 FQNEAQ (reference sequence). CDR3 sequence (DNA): TGTGCCAGCAGCCCCGGGACTAGTTCTAGTGAGCAGTTCTTC. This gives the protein CASSPGTSSSEQFF.

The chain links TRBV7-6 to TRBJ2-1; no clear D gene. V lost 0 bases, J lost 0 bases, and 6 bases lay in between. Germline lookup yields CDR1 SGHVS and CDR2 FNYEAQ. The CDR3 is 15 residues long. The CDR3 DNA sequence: TGTGCCAGCAGCTTAGCGGCCGTCTCCTACAATGAGCAGTTCTTC. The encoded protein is CASSLAAVSYNEQFF.

In nucleotides, the CDR3 is TGTGCCAGCGGCCAAGAAAAGGGCCGCTACGAGCAGTACTTC. It codes for CASGQEKGRYEQYF. The chain couples TRBV21-1 to TRBJ2-7. TRBV21-1 is assigned pseudogene status. The CDR3 covers 14 residues.

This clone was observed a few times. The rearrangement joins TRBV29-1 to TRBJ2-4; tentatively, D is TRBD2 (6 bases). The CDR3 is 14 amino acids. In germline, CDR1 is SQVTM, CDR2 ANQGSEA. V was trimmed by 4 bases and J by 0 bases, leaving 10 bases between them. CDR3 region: CSVGGILAKNIQYF. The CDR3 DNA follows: TGCAGCGTTGGCGGGATACTAGCCAAAAACATTCAGTACTTC.

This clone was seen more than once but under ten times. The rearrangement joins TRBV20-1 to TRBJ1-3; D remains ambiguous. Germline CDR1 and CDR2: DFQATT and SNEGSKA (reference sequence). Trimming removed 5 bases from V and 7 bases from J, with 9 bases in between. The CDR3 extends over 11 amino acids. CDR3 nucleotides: TGCAGTGCTCACACGGGGAACACCATATATTTT. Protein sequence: CSAHTGNTIYF.

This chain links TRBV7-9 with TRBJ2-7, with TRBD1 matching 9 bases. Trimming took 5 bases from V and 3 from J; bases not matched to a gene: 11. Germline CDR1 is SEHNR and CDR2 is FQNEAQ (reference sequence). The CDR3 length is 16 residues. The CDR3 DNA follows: TGTGCCAGCAGCCCCCTTGGGGGACAGGGCGGCTACGAGCAGTACTTC. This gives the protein CASSPLGGQGGYEQYF.

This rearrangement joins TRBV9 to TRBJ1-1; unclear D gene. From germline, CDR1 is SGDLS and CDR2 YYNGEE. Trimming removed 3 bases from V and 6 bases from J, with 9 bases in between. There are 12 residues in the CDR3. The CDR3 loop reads CASSDLRAEAFF. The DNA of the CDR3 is TGTGCCAGCAGCGACCTTAGGGCTGAAGCTTTCTTT.

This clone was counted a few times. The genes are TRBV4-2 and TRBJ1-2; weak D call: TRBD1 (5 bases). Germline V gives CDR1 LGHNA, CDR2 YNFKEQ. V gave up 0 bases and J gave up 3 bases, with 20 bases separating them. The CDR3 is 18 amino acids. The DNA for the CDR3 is TGTGCCAGCAGCCAAGAATTGTCAGGGCGGGGAAGCGACTATGGCTACACCTTC. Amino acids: CASSQELSGRGSDYGYTF.

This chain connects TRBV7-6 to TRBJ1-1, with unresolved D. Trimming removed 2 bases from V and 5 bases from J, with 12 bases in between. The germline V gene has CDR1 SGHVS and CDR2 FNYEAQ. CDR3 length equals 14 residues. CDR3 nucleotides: TGTGCCAGCAGCTTACGAGGGTATGGAACTGAAGCTTTCTTT. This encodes CASSLRGYGTEAFF.

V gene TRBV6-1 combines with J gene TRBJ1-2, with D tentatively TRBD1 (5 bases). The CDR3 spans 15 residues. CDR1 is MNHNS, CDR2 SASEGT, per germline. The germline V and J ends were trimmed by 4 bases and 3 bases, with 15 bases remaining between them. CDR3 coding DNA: TGTGCCAGCAGTGTGGTTTCGACAGCGGACTATGGCTACACCTTC. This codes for CASSVVSTADYGYTF.

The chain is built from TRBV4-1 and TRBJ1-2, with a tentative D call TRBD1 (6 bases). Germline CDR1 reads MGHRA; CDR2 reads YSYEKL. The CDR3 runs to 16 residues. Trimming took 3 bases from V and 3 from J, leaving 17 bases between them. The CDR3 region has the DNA TGCGCCAGCAGCCAGCACAGGGACCGCCAAGACTATGGCTACACCTTC. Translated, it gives CASSQHRDRQDYGYTF.

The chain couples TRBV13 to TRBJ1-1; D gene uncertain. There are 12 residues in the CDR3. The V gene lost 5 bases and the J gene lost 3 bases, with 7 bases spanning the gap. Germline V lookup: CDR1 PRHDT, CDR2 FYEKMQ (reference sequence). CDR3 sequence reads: CASSVRYTEAFF. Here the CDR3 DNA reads TGTGCCAGCAGCGTCCGGTACACTGAAGCTTTCTTT.

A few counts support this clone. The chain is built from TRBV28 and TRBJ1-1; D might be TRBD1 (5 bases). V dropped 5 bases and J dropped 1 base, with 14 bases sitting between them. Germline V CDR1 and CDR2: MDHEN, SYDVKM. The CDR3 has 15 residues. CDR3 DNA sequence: TGTGCCAGCAGTCCGATCGGGGCGAAGAACACTGAAGCTTTCTTT. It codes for CASSPIGAKNTEAFF.

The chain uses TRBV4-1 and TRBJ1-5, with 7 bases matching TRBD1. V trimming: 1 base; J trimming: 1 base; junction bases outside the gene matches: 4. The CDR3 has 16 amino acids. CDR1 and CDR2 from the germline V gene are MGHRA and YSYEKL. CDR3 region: CASSQGQGGSNQPQHF. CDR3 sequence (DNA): TGCGCCAGCAGCCAAGGACAGGGTGGCAGCAATCAGCCCCAGCATTTT.

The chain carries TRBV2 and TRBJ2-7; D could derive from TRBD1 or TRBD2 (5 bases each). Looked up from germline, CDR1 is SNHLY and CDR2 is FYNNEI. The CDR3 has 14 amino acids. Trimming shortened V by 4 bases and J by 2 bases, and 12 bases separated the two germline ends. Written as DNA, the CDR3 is TGTGCCAGCAGTGTACTGGGACCGACCTACGAGCAGTACTTC. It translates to CASSVLGPTYEQYF.

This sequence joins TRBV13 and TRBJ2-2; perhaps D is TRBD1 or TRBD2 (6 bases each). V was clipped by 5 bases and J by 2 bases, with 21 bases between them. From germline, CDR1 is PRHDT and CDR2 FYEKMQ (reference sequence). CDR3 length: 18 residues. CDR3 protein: CASSTQAAGQTNTGELFF. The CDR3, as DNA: TGTGCCAGCAGCACCCAAGCGGCGGGACAAACTAACACCGGGGAGCTGTTTTTT.

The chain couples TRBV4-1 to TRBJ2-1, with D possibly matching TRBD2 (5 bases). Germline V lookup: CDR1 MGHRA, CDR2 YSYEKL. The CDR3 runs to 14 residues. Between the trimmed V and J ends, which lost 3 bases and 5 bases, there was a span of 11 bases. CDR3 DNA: TGCGCCAGCAGCCAGAGGGTAGCAAACAATGAGCAGTTCTTC. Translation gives CASSQRVANNEQFF.

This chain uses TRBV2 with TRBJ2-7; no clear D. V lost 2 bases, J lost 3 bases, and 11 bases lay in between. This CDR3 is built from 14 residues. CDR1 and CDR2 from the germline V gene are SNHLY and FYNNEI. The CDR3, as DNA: TGTGCCAGCAGTGAATATGAGACGGGCTACGAGCAGTACTTC. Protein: CASSEYETGYEQYF.

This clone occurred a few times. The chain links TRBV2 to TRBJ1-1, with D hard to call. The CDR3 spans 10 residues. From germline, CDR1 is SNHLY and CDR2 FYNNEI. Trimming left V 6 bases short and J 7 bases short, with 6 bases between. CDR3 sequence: CASRSGEAFF. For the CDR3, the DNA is TGTGCCAGCAGGTCCGGTGAAGCTTTCTTT.

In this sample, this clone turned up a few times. This CDR3 reads CASRTVGTGPYEQYF. The CDR3 DNA follows: TGTGCCAGCAGGACCGTCGGGACAGGTCCCTACGAGCAGTACTTC. This sequence joins TRBV28 and TRBJ2-7; 8 bases match TRBD1. The CDR3 consists of 15 residues. The V gene end was trimmed by 6 bases and the J gene end by 2 bases; junction bases not matched to a gene: 9. CDR1 is MDHEN, CDR2 SYDVKM, per germline.

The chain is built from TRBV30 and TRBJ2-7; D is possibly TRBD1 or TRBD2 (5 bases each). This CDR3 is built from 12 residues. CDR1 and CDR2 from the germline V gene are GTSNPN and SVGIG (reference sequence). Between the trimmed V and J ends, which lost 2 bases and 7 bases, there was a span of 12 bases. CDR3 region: CAWSPWDVEQYF. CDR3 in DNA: TGTGCCTGGAGTCCCTGGGACGTGGAGCAGTACTTC. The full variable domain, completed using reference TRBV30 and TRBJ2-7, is SQTIHQWPATLVQPVGSPLSLECTVEGTSNPNLYWYRQAAGRGLQLLFYSVGIGQISSEVPQNLSASRPQDRQFILSSKKLLLSDSGFYLCAWSPWDVEQYFGPGTRLTVT.

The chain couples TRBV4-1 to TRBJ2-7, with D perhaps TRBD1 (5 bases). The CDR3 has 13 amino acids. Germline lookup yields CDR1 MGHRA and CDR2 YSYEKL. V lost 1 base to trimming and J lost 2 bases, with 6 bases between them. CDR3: CASSQGQPYEQYF. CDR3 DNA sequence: TGCGCCAGCAGCCAAGGACAGCCCTACGAGCAGTACTTC.

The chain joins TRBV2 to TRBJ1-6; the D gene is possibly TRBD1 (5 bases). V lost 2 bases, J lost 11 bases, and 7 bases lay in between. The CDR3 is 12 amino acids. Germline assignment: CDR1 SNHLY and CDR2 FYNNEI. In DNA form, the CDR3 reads TGTGCCAGCAGTGAACTCAGGGCACCCCTCCACTTT. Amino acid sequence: CASSELRAPLHF.

DNA of the CDR3: TGTGCCAGCAGCCCAAGGATCACCATTACAGACACAGATACGCAGTATTTT. This gives the protein CASSPRITITDTDTQYF. This rearrangement joins TRBV7-2 to TRBJ2-3, with D unresolved. CDR1 and CDR2 (germline): SGHTA, FQGNSA. The CDR3 runs 17 residues. V was pared by 5 bases and J by 2 bases, with 20 bases between.

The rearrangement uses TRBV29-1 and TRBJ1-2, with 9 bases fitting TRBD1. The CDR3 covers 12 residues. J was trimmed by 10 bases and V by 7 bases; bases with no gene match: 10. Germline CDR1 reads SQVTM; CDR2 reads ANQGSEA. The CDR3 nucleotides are TGCAGCGCCATGACAGGGGGGAGGGACTACACCTTC. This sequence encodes CSAMTGGRDYTF. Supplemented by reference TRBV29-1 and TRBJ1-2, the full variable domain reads SAVISQKPSRDICQRGTSLTIQCQVDSQVTMMFWYRQQPGQSLTLIATANQGSEATYESGFVIDKFPISRPNLTFSTLTVSNMSPEDSSIYLCSAMTGGRDYTFGSGTRLTVV.

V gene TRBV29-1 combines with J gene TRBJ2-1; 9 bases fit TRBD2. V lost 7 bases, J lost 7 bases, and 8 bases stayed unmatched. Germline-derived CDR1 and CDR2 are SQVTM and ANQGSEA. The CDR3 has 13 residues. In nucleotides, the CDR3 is TGCAGCGCTGATTCTAGCGGGAAAAATGAGCAGTTCTTC. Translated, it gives CSADSSGKNEQFF.

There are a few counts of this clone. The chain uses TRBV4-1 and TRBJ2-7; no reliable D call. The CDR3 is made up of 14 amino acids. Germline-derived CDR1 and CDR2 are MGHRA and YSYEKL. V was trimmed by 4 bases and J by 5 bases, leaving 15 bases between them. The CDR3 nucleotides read TGCGCCAGCAGCCCAGGACCTCGGCTGCACGAGCAGTACTTC. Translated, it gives CASSPGPRLHEQYF.

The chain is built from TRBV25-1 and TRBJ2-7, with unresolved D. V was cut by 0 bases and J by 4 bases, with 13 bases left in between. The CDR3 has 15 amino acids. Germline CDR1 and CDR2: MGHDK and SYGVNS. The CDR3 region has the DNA TGTGCCAGCAGTGAATATGACCCAGAATCGTACGAGCAGTACTTC. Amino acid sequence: CASSEYDPESYEQYF.

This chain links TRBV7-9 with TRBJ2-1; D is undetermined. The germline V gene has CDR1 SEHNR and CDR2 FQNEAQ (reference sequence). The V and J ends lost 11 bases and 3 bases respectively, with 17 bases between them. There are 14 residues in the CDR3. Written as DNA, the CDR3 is TGTGCCCCACCCCTGGACCCTTTCTACAATGAGCAGTTCTTC. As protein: CAPPLDPFYNEQFF.